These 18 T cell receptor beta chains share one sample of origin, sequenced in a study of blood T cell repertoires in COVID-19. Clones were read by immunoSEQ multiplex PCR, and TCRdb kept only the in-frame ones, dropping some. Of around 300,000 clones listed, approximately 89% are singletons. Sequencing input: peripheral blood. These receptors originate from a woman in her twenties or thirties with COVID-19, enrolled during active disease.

CDR3 sequence (DNA): TGTGCCAGCAGCATACAGATGTGGACTGAAGCTTTCTTT. Amino acids: CASSIQMWTEAFF. V is TRBV6-2 or TRBV6-3 and J is TRBJ1-1, with D unresolved. V was pared by 6 bases and J by 5 bases, with 13 bases between. The CDR3 length is 13 residues. Germline lookup yields CDR1 MNHEY and CDR2 SVGEGT.

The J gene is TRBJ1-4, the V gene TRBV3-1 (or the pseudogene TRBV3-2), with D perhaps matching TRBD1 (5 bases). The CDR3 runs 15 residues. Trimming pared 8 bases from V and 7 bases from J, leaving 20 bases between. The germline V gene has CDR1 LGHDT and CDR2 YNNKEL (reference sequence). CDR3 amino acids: CASVGPAGRSEKLFF. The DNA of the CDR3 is TGTGCCAGCGTGGGCCCGGCAGGGAGGTCTGAAAAACTGTTTTTT.

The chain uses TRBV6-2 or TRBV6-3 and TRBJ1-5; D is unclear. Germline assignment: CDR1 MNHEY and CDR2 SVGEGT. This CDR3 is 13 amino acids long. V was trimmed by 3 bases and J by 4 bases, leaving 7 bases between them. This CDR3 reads CASSYSTNQPQHF. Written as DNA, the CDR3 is TGTGCCAGCAGTTATTCAACAAATCAGCCCCAGCATTTT.

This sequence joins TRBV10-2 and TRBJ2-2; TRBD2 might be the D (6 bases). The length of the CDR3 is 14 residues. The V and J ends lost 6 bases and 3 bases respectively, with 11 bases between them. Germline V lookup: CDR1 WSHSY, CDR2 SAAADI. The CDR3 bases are TGCGCCAGCAGGGAGGGGCAATACACCGGGGAGCTGTTTTTT. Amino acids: CASREGQYTGELFF.

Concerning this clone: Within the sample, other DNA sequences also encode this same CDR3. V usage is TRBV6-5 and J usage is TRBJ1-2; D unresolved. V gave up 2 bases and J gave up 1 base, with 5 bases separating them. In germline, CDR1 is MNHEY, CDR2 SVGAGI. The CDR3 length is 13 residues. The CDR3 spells CASSYAGNYGYTF. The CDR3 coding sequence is TGTGCCAGCAGTTACGCGGGTAACTATGGCTACACCTTC.

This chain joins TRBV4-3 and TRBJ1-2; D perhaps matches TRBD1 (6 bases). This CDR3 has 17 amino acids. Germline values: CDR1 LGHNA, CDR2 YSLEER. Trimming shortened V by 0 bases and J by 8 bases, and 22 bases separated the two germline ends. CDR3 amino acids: CASSQEWTGGGSRGYTF. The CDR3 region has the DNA TGCGCCAGCAGCCAAGAGTGGACGGGGGGCGGGAGCCGGGGCTACACCTTC.

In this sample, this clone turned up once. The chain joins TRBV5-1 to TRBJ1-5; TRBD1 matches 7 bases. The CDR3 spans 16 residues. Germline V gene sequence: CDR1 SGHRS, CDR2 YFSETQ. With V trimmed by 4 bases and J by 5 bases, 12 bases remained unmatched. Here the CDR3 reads CASSPLPGGADQPQHF. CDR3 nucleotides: TGCGCCAGCAGCCCCCTTCCAGGGGGAGCGGATCAGCCCCAGCATTTT.

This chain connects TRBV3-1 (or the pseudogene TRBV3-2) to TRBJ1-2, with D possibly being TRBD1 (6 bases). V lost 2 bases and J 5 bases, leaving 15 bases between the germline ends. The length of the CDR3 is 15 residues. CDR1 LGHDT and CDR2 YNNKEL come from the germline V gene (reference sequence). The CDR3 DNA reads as TGTGCCAGCAGCCAACTGGGAGGGAGGGGGTATGGCTACACCTTC. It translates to CASSQLGGRGYGYTF.

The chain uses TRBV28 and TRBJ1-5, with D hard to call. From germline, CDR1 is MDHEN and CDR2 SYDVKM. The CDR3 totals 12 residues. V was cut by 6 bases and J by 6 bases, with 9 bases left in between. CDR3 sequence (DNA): TGTGCCAGCAGGCGGCCGGGTCAGCCCCAGCATTTT. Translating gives CASRRPGQPQHF.

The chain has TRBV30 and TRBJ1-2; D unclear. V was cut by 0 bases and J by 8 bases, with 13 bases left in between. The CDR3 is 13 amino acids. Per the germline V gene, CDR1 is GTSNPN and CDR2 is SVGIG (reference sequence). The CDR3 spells CAWSVGLQVGYTF. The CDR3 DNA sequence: TGTGCCTGGAGTGTAGGCCTCCAGGTGGGCTACACCTTC.

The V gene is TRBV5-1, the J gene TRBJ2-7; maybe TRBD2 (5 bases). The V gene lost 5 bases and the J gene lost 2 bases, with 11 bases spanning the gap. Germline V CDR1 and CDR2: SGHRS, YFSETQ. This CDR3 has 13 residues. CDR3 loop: CASSPRDAYEQYF. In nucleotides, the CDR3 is TGCGCCAGCAGTCCCCGGGATGCCTACGAGCAGTACTTC. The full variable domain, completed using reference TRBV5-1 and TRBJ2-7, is KAGVTQTPRYLIKTRGQQVTLSCSPISGHRSVSWYQQTPGQGLQFLFEYFSETQRNKGNFPGRFSGRQFSNSRSEMNVSTLELGDSALYLCASSPRDAYEQYFGPGTRLTVT.

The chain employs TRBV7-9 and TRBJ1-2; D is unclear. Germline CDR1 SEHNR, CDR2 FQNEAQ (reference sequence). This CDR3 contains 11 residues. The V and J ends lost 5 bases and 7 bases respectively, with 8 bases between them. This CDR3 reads CASSPSSGYTF. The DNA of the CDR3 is TGTGCCAGCAGCCCCTCGAGTGGCTACACCTTC.

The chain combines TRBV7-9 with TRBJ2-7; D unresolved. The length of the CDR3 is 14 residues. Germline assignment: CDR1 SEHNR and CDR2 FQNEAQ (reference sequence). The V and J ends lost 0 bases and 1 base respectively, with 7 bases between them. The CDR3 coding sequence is TGTGCCAGCAGCTTAGCACAACTATCCTACGAGCAGTACTTC. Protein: CASSLAQLSYEQYF. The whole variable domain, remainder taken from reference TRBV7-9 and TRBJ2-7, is DTGVSQNPRHKITKRGQNVTFRCDPISEHNRLYWYRQTLGQGPEFLTYFQNEAQLEKSRLLSDRFSAERPKGSFSTLEIQRTEQGDSAMYLCASSLAQLSYEQYFGPGTRLTVT.

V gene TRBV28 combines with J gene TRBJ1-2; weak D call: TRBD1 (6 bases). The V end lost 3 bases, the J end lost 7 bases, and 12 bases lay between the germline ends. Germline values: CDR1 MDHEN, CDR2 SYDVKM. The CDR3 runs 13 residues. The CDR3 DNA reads TGTGCCAGCAGTTTGAAACAGGGATTTGGCTACACCTTC. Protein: CASSLKQGFGYTF.

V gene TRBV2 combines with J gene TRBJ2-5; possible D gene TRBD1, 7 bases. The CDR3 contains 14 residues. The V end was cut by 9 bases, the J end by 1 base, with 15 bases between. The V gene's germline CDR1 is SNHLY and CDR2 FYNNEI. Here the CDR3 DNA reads TGTGCCAGTGGGATGCAGGGGGGCCAAGAGACCCAGTACTTC. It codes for CASGMQGGQETQYF.

CDR3: CASRERTGNHEQYF. DNA for the CDR3: TGTGCCAGCAGGGAGAGGACAGGGAATCACGAGCAGTACTTC. J is TRBJ2-7 and V is TRBV2; TRBD1 aligns across 8 bases. Trimming took 6 bases from V and 5 from J; bases not matched to a gene: 9. Germline V gene data show CDR1 as SNHLY and CDR2 as FYNNEI. This CDR3 has 14 residues.

DNA of the CDR3: TGTGCCACCAGCAGAGGGCGGGGTAGCGGGGAAGAGACCCAGTACTTC. This codes for CATSRGRGSGEETQYF. The rearrangement links TRBV15 to TRBJ2-5; 8 bases align to TRBD2. The CDR3 consists of 16 residues. Germline values: CDR1 LNHNV, CDR2 YYDKDF (reference sequence). Losses at the gene ends were 1 base for V and 3 bases for J; bases not matched to a gene: 7.

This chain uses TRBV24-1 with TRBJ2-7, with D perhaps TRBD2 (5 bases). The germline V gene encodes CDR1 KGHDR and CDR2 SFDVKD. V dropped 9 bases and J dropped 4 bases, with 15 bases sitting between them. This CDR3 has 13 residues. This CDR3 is CATAGPGSYEQYF. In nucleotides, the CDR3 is TGTGCCACCGCGGGCCCCGGTTCGTACGAGCAGTACTTC.